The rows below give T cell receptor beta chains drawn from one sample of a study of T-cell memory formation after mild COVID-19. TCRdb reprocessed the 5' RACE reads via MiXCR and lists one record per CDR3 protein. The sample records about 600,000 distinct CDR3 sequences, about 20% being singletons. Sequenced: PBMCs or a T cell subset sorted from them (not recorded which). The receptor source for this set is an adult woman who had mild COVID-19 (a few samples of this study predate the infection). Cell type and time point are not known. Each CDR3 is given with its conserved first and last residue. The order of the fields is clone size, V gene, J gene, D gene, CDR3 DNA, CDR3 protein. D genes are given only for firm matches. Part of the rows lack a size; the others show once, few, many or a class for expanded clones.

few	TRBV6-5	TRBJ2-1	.	TGTGCCAGCAGTTACGGGGACAAGTACAATGAGCAGTTCTTC	CASSYGDKYNEQFF
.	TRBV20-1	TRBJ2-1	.	TGCAGTGCTAATCCGCCGACTCTAACAGATGAGCAGTTCTTC	CSANPPTLTDEQFF
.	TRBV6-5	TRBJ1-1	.	TGTGCCAGCAGCTTGTCCAACAGCCCACTGGGCACTGAAGCTTTCTTT	CASSLSNSPLGTEAFF
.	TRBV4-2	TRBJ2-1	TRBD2	TGTGCCAGCAGCCAAGGATCGGGCGGGAGGGCCATGTATGAGCAGTTCTTC	CASSQGSGGRAMYEQFF
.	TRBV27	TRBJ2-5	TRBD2	TGTGCCAGCAGTAAACTAGCGGGAAGAGAGACCCAGTACTTC	CASSKLAGRETQYF
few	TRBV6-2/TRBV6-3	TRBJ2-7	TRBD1	TGTGCCAGCAGGCCCTGGGGACAGGGGGCCACCTACGAGCAGTACTTC	CASRPWGQGATYEQYF
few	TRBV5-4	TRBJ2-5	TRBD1	TGTGCCAGCAGCTTGGGAATACAGGGGGCGAGGGAGACCCAGTACTTC	CASSLGIQGARETQYF
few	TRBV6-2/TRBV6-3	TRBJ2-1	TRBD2	TGTGCCACCTGGCGGGGGGGATTGCCCTACAATGAGCAGTTCTTC	CATWRGGLPYNEQFF
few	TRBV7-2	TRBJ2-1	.	TGTGCCAGCAGCTTAAAACTGGGCGAACTCAAGGAGCAGTTCTTC	CASSLKLGELKEQFF
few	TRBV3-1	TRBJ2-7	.	TGTGCCAGCAGCCTGCTTGGCAGGGATTACGAGCAGTACTTC	CASSLLGRDYEQYF
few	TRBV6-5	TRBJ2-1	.	TGTGCCAGCAGTCCCTCCCTGAGCTCCTACAATGAGCAGTTCTTC	CASSPSLSSYNEQFF
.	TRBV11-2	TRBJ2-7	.	TGTGCCAGCAGCTTTGCGTCGGGGGTCGAGCAGTACTTC	CASSFASGVEQYF
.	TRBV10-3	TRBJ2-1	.	TGTGCCATCAGTGTTAGGGGTGAGCAGTTCTTC	CAISVRGEQFF
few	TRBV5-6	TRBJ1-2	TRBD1	TGTGCCAGCAGGGGACAGGGAATTGTCGGCTACACCTTC	CASRGQGIVGYTF
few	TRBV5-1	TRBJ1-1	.	TGCGCCAGCAAGTTCGGAGCTATGAACACTGAAGCTTTCTTT	CASKFGAMNTEAFF
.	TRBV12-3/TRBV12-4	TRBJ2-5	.	TGTGCCAGCAGCACCACCCCCCCGGGACATGGGGAGACCCAGTACTTC	CASSTTPPGHGETQYF
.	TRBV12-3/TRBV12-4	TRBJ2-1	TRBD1	TGTGCCAGCAGTCCTAGGGGGCATAATGAGCAGTTCTTC	CASSPRGHNEQFF
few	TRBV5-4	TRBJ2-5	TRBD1	TGTGCCAGCAGCTTCGAACAGGGGAAACGGGCCCAGTACTTC	CASSFEQGKRAQYF
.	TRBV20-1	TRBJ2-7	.	TGCAGTGCTGGCCGGGACACCAACTACGAGCAGTACTTC	CSAGRDTNYEQYF
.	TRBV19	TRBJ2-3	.	TGTGCCAGTAGTATAGGCGGATCTAGCACAGATACGCAGTATTTT	CASSIGGSSTDTQYF
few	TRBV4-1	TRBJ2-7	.	TGCGCCAGCAGCCAGGCCCCCCGAGGGCCCCACGAGCAGTACTTC	CASSQAPRGPHEQYF
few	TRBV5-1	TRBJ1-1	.	TGCGCCAGCAGCGAACAGGGAGGGAACACTGAAGCTTTCTTT	CASSEQGGNTEAFF
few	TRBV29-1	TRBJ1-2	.	TGCAGCGTCGCTCGGGGGGTAGGGCCGTATGGCTACACCTTC	CSVARGVGPYGYTF
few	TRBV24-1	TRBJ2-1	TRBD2	TGTGCCACCAGTCGGTCGCCTAGCGGGTATGCCTACAATGAGCAGTTCTTC	CATSRSPSGYAYNEQFF
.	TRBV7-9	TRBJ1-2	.	TGTGCCAGCAGCGGAGGGACGGACTATGGCTACACCTTC	CASSGGTDYGYTF
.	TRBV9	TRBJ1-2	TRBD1	TGTGCCAGCAGCCCACCCGGGACAGTGGAAGGCTACACCTTC	CASSPPGTVEGYTF
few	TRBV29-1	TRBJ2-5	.	TGCAGCGTTGAAGACCATTGGGGGAGAGAGACCCAGTACTTC	CSVEDHWGRETQYF
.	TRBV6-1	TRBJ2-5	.	TGTGCCAGCAGGGAAATCCTGACCAGAGAGACCCAGTACTTC	CASREILTRETQYF
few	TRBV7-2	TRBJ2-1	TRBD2	TGTGCCAGCAGCTTACAAGCGGGAGGGCCCTACAATGAGCAGTTCTTC	CASSLQAGGPYNEQFF
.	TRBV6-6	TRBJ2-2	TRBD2	TGTGCCAGCAGAAAACTAGCGGGAGTCCGGGAGCTGTTTTTT	CASRKLAGVRELFF
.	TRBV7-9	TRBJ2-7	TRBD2	TGTGCCAGCAGCTCTAGCGGGAGAGGCTCCGAGCAGTACTTC	CASSSSGRGSEQYF
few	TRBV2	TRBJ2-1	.	TGTGCCAGCAGGGGGGACTACAATGAGCAGTTCTTC	CASRGDYNEQFF
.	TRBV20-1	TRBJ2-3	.	TGCAGTGGGGTCAGCACAGATACGCAGTATTTT	CSGVSTDTQYF
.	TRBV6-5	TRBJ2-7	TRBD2	TGTGCCAGCAGTCATCTCTGGACTAGCGGGGAATCCTACGAGCAGTACTTC	CASSHLWTSGESYEQYF
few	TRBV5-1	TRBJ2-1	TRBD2	TGCGCCAGCAGCGGAAGGACTAGCGGGGGCAATGAGCAGTTCTTC	CASSGRTSGGNEQFF
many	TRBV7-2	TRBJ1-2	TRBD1	TGTGCCAGCAGCTACCTGTTGGGGCCGGGACAGGGGGCGTTGACCTATGGCTACACCTTC	CASSYLLGPGQGALTYGYTF
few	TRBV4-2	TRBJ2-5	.	TGTGCCAGCAGCCAAGACTCCCGAGGGGAGACCCAGTACTTC	CASSQDSRGETQYF
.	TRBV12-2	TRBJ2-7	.	TGTGCAAGTCGCTTAGCGGGCGGTGAGGACGTCTACGAGCAGTACTTC	CASRLAGGEDVYEQYF
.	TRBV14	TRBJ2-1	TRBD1	TGTGCCAGCAGCCCGGGACAGGGAAGGCATGAGCAGTTCTTC	CASSPGQGRHEQFF
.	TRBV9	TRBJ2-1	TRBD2	TGTGCCAGCAGCGTGAATAGCGGGAGGGGGATGGATGAGCAGTTCTTC	CASSVNSGRGMDEQFF
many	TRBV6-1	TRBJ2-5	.	TGTGCCAGCAGCGCCTTTTGGCGGTCCCAAGAGACCCAGTACTTC	CASSAFWRSQETQYF
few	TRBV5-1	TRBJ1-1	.	TGCGCCAGCAGCTTCGGTGGATTGGGAGCTGAAGCTTTCTTT	CASSFGGLGAEAFF
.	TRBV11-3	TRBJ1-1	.	TGTGCCAGCAGCAATGGACGGGGCACTGAAGCTTTCTTT	CASSNGRGTEAFF
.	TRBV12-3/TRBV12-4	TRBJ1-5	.	TGTGCCAGCAGTTTAGGACTCCCCCAGCATTTT	CASSLGLPQHF
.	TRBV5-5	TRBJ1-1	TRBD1	TGTGCCAGCAGCGATAACAGGGGCACTGAAGCTTTCTTT	CASSDNRGTEAFF
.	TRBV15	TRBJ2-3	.	TGTGCCTCGACGGTAGGGGGTCGGCCAGATACGCAGTATTTT	CASTVGGRPDTQYF
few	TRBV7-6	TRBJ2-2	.	TGTGCCAGCAGCTCCCTCTACACCGGGGAGCTGTTTTTT	CASSSLYTGELFF
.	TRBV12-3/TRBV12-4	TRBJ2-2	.	TGTGCCAGCAGTTTTGAATGGCCTAGGCGAACCGGGGAGCTGTTTTTT	CASSFEWPRRTGELFF
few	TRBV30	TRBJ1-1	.	TGTGCCTGGGCCCGGGGAACGAACACTGAAGCTTTCTTT	CAWARGTNTEAFF
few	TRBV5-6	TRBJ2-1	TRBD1	TGTGCCAGCAGCCCGTTAGGGGGCCATATCAATGAGCAGTTCTTC	CASSPLGGHINEQFF
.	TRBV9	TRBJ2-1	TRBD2	TGTGCCAGCAGCGTAGGGGTAGCGGGCCTTCACAATGAGCAGTTCTTC	CASSVGVAGLHNEQFF
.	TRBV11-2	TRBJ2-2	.	TGTGCCAGCAGCTCGCTCAGGGGAGTGAACACCGGGGAGCTGTTTTTT	CASSSLRGVNTGELFF
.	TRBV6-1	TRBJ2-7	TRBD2	TGTGCCAGCTGCTCTCCGGGACTAGCGGGTAACGAGCAGTACTTC	CASCSPGLAGNEQYF
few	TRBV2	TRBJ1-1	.	TGTGCCAGCAGCAGTCGGGCAGGGACCACTGAAGCTTTCTTT	CASSSRAGTTEAFF
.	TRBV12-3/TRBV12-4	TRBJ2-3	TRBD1	TGTGCCAGCAGTTTAACAGGGGTAACAGATACGCAGTATTTT	CASSLTGVTDTQYF
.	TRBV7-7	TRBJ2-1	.	TGTGCCAGCAGCCCTCAGGCGGGACACGGTGAGCAGTTCTTC	CASSPQAGHGEQFF
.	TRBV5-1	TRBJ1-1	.	TGCGCCAGCAGCTCGTCTGTCCCGAGCACTGAAGCTTTCTTT	CASSSSVPSTEAFF
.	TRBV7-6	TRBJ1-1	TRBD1	TGTGCCAGCAGCCCATCCCTGGGACAGGGTAAAGCTTTCTTT	CASSPSLGQGKAFF
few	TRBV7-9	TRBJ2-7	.	TGTGCCAGCAGCTTAGTAGGGTTTCACGAGCAGTACTTC	CASSLVGFHEQYF